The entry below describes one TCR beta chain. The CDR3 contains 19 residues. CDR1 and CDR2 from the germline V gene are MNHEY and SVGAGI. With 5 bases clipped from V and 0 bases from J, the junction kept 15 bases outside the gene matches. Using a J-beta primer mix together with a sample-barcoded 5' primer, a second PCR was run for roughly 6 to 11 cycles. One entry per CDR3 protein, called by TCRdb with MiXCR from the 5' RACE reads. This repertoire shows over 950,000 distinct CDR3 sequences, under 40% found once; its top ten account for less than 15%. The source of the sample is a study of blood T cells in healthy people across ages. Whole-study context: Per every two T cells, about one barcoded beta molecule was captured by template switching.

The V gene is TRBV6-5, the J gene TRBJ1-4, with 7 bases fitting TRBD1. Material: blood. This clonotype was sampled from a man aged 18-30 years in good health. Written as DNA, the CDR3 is TGTGCCAGCAGTACTCCACCGACAGGGACCCCTGCAACTAATGAAAAACTGTTTTTT. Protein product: CASSTPPTGTPATNEKLFF.